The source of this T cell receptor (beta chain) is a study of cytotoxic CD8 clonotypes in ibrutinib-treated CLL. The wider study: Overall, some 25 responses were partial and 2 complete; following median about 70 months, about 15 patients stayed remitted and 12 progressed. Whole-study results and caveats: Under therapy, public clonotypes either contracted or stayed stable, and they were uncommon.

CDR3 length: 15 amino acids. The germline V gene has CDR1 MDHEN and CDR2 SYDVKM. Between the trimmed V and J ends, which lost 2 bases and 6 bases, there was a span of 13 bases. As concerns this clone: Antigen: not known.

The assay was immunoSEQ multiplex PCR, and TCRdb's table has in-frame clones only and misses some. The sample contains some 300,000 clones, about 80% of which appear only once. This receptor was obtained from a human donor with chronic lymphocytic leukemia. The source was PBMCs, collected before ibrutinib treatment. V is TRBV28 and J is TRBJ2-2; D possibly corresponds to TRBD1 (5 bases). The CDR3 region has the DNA TGTGCCAGCAGTTTACTAGGGGTAAAGGCCGGGGAGCTGTTTTTT. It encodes CASSLLGVKAGELFF.